This TCR beta chain was captured by sequencing in a study of CD8 T cells in Susac syndrome. This CDR3 is 13 amino acids long. The V gene lost 6 bases and the J gene lost 4 bases, with 10 bases spanning the gap. cDNA came from roughly 0.53 to 1 ug RNA primed by random hexamers. It was immunoSEQ multiplex PCR that amplified TCR beta CDR3 across 54 Vbeta and 13 Jbeta. TCRdb reprocessed the immunoSEQ multiplex PCR reads via MiXCR and lists one record per CDR3 protein. The sample records roughly 130,000 distinct CDR3 sequences, 94% being singletons. TCR beta from blood CD8+ and CD4+ T cells was sequenced. This sequence joins TRBV12-3 or TRBV12-4 and TRBJ1-3; D unclear. The sequence was collected from a human donor with multiple sclerosis. The sample taken for sequencing was CD4+ T cells from PBMCs. CDR3 loop: CASSPPGGNTIYF. The CDR3 DNA follows: TGTGCCAGCAGCCCCCCCGGCGGAAACACCATATATTTT.